This T cell receptor (beta chain) comes out of a study of T cells in Graves' hyperthyroidism and ophthalmopathy. About the study: At the time of initial diagnosis and before any treatment, peripheral blood was collected.

Fresh peripheral blood, approximately 9.6 ml, yielded the PBMCs. From RNA transcripts, TCR beta CDR3 regions were amplified. The HTBI primer set served for first-round RT-PCR of the TCR CDR3. TCRdb re-derived calls from the multiplex PCR reads in MiXCR, one entry per CDR3 protein. The sample has 300,000 to 400,000 distinct CDR3 sequences, around 13% seen once. Germline V gives CDR1 SGHNT, CDR2 YYREEE (reference sequence). Trimming removed 0 bases from V and 9 bases from J, with 19 bases in between. The CDR3 length is 17 residues. The rearrangement joins TRBV5-4 to TRBJ1-6; D is uncertain. Sequenced: blood. The sequence was collected from a woman aged 18-35 years with Graves' hyperthyroidism. This chain's CDR3 is CASSLGRQPSLGSPLHF. CDR3 DNA sequence: TGTGCCAGCAGCTTGGGCCGGCAGCCTAGTCTTGGTTCACCCCTCCACTTT. Full variable domain (missing parts from reference TRBV5-4 and TRBJ1-6): ETGVTQSPTHLIKTRGQQVTLRCSSQSGHNTVSWYQQALGQGPQFIFQYYREEENGRGNFPPRFSGLQFPNYSSELNVNALELDDSALYLCASSLGRQPSLGSPLHFGNGTRLTVT.